This T cell receptor beta chain emerged from a study of tumor-infiltrating lymphocytes in primary liver carcinoma. General observations from the study: A small share of top clones, only about 8-25%, was found in all five tumor regions.

Turning to this clonotype: Its antigen is still unknown. A much larger clone lies one base from this, so it may be a read error.

TCR beta cDNA was prepared out of 500 ng total RNA by means of a constant-region primer. Three nested multiplex PCR rounds, a slightly modified ARM-PCR method, built the TCR beta libraries. TRBV1-TRBV30 forward primers paired with a C-beta reverse primer were used in the first two PCR rounds, which ran roughly 9 cycles each. From the multiplex PCR reads, TCRdb called clonotypes with MiXCR, one entry per CDR3 protein. The table records about 110,000 distinct CDR3 sequences, 65% of them present only once. Total RNA and DNA came together from around 20-30 mg of bulk tissue without cell sorting. Germline assignment: CDR1 MGHRA and CDR2 YSYEKL. The CDR3 runs to 17 residues.

The chain uses TRBV4-1 and TRBJ2-1, with D perhaps being TRBD1 or TRBD2 (5 bases each). The sample comprised liver tumor tissue from sampling region 1. Subset described: tumor region T1, superior pole. This TCR came from a woman between 55 and 75 years old with primary liver carcinoma and hepatitis B virus infection. CDR3 nucleotide sequence: TGCGCCAGCAGGCAAGGGACGGGCTCGGCTTTTTACAATGAGCAGTTCTTC. Translating it yields CASRQGTGSAFYNEQFF.